A single sample is the source of the 6 T cell receptor beta chains below, sequenced in a study of T cells in Graves' hyperthyroidism and ophthalmopathy. The source material, RNA transcripts, was used to amplify TCR beta CDR3 regions. HTBI primers were used for first-round RT-PCR of the TCR CDR3. From the multiplex PCR reads, TCRdb called clonotypes with MiXCR, one entry per CDR3 protein. The sample includes some 270,000 distinct CDR3 sequences, 13% seen only once; the top ten take almost 8%. Sequenced material: blood. Receptors were obtained from a woman aged 25 to 45 with Graves' hyperthyroidism that later progressed to Graves' ophthalmopathy.

This clonotype was observed a few times. V is TRBV27 and J is TRBJ2-1; D remains unclear. CDR1 is MNHEY and CDR2 is SMNVEV in the germline V gene (reference sequence). This CDR3 region has 16 residues. With 4 bases removed from V and 6 bases from J, the gap between germline ends came to 19 bases. The CDR3 is CASSYLGRSKGNEQFF. Written as DNA, the CDR3 is TGTGCCAGCAGTTACTTGGGTAGATCTAAAGGCAATGAGCAGTTCTTC.

Details on this clonotype: Compared with germline, one end of the junction differs, possibly owing to a read error. DNA of the CDR3: TGTGCCAGCAGCTTAGAGGAAAAGTACAATAAGCAGTTCTTC. Its protein product is CASSLEEKYNKQFF. The rearrangement joins TRBV7-9 to TRBJ2-1; D gene unclear. This CDR3 comprises 14 residues. Germline V gene lookup returns CDR1 SEHNR and CDR2 FQNEAQ (reference sequence).

Of note for this clonotype: Given a much more abundant clone one base away, this may be a read error. V usage is TRBV18 and J usage is TRBJ1-1; D may be TRBD1 (5 bases). Per germline, CDR1 KGHSH and CDR2 LQKENI. The CDR3 totals 14 residues. Trimming removed 1 base from V and 4 bases from J, with 10 bases in between. CDR3 nucleotide sequence: TGTGCCAGCTCACCACACGGGGGAGGCACTGAAGCTTTCTTT. Its protein is CASSPHGGGTEAFF.

With respect to this clonotype: This may stem from a read error, because a much larger clone lies one nucleotide away. The J gene is TRBJ2-3, the V gene TRBV2; 7 bases are shared with TRBD2. The trim removed 6 bases at V and 3 bases at J, leaving 9 bases unmatched. The CDR3 contains 15 residues. Looked up from germline, CDR1 is SNHLY and CDR2 is FYNNEI. CDR3 amino acids: CASRETSRSTDTQYF. CDR3 DNA sequence: TGTGCCAGCAGGGAGACTAGCAGGAGTACAGATACGCAGTATTTT.

This clonotype was found many times. The chain recombines TRBV29-1 with TRBJ2-1; 9 nucleotides align to TRBD2. The CDR3 covers 17 residues. CDR1 is SQVTM and CDR2 is ANQGSEA in the germline V gene. V shed 3 bases, J shed 0 bases, and the junction held 9 bases outside the gene matches. The CDR3 DNA reads TGCAGCGTTGATAGGGCTAGCGGGGATAGCTCCTACAATGAGCAGTTCTTC. It translates to CSVDRASGDSSYNEQFF.

This clonotype was seen ten or more times. V is TRBV20-1 and J is TRBJ2-2; D gene uncertain. Germline lookup yields CDR1 DFQATT and CDR2 SNEGSKA (reference sequence). The CDR3 runs 12 residues. V was clipped by 5 bases and J by 4 bases, with 8 bases between them. CDR3 residues: CSAWAATGELFF. CDR3 coding DNA: TGCAGTGCTTGGGCGGCCACCGGGGAGCTGTTTTTT.